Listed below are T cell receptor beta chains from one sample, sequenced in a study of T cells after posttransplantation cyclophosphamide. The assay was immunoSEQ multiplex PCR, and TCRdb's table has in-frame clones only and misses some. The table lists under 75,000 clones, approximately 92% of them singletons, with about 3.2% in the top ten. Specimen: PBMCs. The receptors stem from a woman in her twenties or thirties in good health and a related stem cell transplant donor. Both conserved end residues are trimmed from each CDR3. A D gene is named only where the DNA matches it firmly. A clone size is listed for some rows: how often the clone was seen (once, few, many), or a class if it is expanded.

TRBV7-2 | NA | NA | ASSLYRNTGELF
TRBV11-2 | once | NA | ASSRSRRGPGYT
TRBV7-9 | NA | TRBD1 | ASSDGQGLYTEAF
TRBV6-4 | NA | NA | ASSDSRGLYTGELF
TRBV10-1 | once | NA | ASSNRLLNTGELF
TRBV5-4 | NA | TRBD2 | ASSHGLEGTQY
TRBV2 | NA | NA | ASSPRGSWTGEQY
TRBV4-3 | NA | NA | ASSRSLESGNTIY
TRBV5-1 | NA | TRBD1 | ASARRTGEGETQY
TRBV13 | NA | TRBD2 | ASSGGLAGAAGETQY
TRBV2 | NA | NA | ASSRGFYNEQF
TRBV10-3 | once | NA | ATRTDPTDTQY
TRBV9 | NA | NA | ASSATGLEQY
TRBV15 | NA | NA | ATSRAYQNTEAF
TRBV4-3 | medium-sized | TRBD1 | ASSQVNRGSGELF
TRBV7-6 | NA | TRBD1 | ASSLRNSLAGGYNEQF
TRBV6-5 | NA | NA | ASSYYARGYGYT
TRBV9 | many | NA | ASSPSDGSSYEQY
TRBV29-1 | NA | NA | SVFGTSNEQF
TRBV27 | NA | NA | ASSFTGSGQPQH
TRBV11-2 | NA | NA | ASSPSSYEQY
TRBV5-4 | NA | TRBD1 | ASRTGGSYEQY
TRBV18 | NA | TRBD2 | ASSPPAGGGTSTDTQY
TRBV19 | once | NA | ASSSGPSSDTQY
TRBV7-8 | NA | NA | ASSEPPYQNTEAF
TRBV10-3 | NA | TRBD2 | AISDRAGGTDTQY
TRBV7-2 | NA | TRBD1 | ASSRTGGAGQPQH
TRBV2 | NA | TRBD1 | ASTGDRGDAGELF
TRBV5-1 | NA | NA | ASSLAWTRETQY
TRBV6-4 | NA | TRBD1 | ASREQGVGTGELF
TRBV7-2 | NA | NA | ASSLDGPGNEQF
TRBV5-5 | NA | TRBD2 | ASSYSGGPDTQY
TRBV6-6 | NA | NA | ASSYLDGEATLH
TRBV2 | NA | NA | ASSGGSSPTDTQY
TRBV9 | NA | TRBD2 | ASSPWTSGGANGELF
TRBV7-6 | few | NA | ASSLEWGGRGTEAF
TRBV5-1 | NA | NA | ASSEGTNNQPQH
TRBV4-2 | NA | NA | ASSPQEGPPFAEAF
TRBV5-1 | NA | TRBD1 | ASSSGTGPYEQY
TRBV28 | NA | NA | ASRGGVRGHSPLH
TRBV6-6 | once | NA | ASSYSAGGNQPQH
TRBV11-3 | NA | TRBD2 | ASSPGGLEADTQY
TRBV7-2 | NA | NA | ASSLGRVQGYT
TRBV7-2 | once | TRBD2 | ASSVHGTSGGERDTQY